The TCR beta chain described here comes from a study of cytomegalovirus exposure and HLA in healthy donors. Trimming cost V 3 bases and J 3 bases, with 14 bases left between them. The germline CDR1 and CDR2 sequences are LNHDA and SQIVND (reference sequence). This CDR3 is built from 15 residues. The donors comprised healthy bone marrow donors. Study-level results: TCR beta chain V- and J-gene trimming was linked, in a later analysis, to a missense variant in DCLRE1C. A later analysis found that most CMV-associated TCR beta chains appeared HLA-restricted. The classifier, whose performance was assessed in both the original and validation cohorts, reportedly diagnosed cytomegalovirus status with high specificity and sensitivity.

This clone was counted a few times. The antigen is unknown. In the PCR, 60 Vbeta and 13 Jbeta primers were used. Measured with immunoSEQ multiplex PCR; TCRdb has only the in-frame clones, and not every one. Among about 110,000 clones listed, over 60% were seen once. The chain carries TRBV19 and TRBJ1-1; D may be TRBD1 (6 bases). This clonotype was sampled from a woman younger than 30 in good health and CMV-seropositive. The sample consisted of PBMCs. Written as DNA, the CDR3 is TGTGCCAGTAGTATTACAGGGCACGGTGACACTGAAGCTTTCTTT. This gives the protein CASSITGHGDTEAFF.